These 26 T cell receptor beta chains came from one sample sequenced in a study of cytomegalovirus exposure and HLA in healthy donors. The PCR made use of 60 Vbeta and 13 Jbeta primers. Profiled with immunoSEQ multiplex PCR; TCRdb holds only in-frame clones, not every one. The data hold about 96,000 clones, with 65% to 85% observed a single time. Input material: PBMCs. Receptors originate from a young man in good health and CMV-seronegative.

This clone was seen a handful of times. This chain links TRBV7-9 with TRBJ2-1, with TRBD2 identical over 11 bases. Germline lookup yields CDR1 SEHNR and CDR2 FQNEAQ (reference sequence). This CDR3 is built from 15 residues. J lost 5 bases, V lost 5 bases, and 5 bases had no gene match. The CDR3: CASSGSGLADNEQFF. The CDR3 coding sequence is TGTGCCAGCAGCGGATCGGGACTAGCGGACAATGAGCAGTTCTTC.

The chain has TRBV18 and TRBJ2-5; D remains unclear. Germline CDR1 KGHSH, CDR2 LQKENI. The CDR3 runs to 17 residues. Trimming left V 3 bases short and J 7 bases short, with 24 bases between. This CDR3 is CASSPGLSTDDHGTQYF. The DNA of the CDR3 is TGTGCCAGCTCACCTGGGCTAAGTACAGACGATCATGGGACCCAGTACTTC.

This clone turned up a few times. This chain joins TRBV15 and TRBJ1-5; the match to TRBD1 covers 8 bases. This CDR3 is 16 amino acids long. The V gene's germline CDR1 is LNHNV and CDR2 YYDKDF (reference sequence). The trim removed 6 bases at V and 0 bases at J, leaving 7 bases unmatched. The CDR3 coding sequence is TGTGCCACCAGTTTGGGACAGGCGATTAGCAATCAGCCCCAGCATTTT. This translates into CATSLGQAISNQPQHF. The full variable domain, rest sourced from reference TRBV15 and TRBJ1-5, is DAMVIQNPRYQVTQFGKPVTLSCSQTLNHNVMYWYQQKSSQAPKLLFHYYDKDFNNEADTPDNFQSRRPNTSFCFLDIRSPGLGDTAMYLCATSLGQAISNQPQHFGDGTRLSIL.

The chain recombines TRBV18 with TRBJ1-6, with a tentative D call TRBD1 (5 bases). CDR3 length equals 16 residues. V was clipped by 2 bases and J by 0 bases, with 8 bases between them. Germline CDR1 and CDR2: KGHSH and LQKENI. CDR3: CASSPVGGSYNSPLHF. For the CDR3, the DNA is TGTGCCAGCTCACCAGTGGGGGGCTCCTATAATTCACCCCTCCACTTT.

CDR3 protein: CASSEGSGNPQHF. The CDR3 bases are TGTGCCAGCAGTGAAGGGTCAGGGAATCCCCAGCATTTT. The J gene is TRBJ1-5, the V gene TRBV6-1; tentative D call: TRBD1 (5 bases). The CDR3 spans 13 residues. V lost 1 base and J 10 bases, leaving 11 bases between the germline ends. CDR1 MNHNS and CDR2 SASEGT come from the germline V gene.

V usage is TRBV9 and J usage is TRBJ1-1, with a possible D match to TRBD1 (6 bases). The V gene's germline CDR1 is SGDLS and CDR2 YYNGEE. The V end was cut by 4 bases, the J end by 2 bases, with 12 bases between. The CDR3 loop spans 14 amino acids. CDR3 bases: TGTGCCAGCAGCACCCAGGGGTCTAACACTGAAGCTTTCTTT. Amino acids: CASSTQGSNTEAFF.

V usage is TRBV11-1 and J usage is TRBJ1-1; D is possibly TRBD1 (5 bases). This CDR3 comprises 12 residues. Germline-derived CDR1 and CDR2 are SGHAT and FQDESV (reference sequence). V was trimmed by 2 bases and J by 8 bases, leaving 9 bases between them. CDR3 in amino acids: CASSLWGGEAFF. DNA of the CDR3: TGTGCCAGCAGCTTATGGGGGGGAGAAGCTTTCTTT.

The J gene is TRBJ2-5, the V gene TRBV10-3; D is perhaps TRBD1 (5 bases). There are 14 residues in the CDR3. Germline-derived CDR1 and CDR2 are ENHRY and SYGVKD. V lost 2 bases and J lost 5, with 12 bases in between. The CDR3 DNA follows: TGTGCCATCAGTGAGGGACATAACTCGGAGACCCAGTACTTC. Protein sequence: CAISEGHNSETQYF.

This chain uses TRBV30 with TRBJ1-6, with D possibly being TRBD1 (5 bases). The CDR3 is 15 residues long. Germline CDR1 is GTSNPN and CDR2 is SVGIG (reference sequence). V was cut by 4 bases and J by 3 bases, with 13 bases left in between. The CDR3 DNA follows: TGTGCCTGGACAACGTCAGGGTTCTATAATTCACCCCTCCACTTT. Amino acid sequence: CAWTTSGFYNSPLHF.

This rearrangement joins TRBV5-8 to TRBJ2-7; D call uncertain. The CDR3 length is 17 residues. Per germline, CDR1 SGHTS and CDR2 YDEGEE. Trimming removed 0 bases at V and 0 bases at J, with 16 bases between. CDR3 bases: TGTGCCAGCAGCTTGGGAGATAACAGTATCGGCTCCTACGAGCAGTACTTC. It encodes CASSLGDNSIGSYEQYF.

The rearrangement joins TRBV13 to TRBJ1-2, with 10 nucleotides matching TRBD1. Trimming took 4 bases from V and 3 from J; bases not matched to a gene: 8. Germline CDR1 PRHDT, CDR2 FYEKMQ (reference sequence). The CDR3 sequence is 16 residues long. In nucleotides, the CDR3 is TGTGCCAGCAGCTCTAAGGACAGGGGGATATACTATGGCTACACCTTC. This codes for CASSSKDRGIYYGYTF.

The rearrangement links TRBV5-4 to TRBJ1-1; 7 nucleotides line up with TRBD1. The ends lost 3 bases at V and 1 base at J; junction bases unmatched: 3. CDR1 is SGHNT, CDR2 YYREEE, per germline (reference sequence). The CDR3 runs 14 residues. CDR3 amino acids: CASSSRTGNTEAFF. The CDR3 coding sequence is TGTGCCAGCAGCTCCCGGACAGGGAACACTGAAGCTTTCTTT.

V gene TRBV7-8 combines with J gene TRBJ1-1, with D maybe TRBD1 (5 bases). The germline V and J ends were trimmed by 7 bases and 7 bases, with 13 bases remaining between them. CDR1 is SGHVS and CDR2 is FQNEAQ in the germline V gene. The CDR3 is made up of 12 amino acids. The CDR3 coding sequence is TGTGCCAGCACCTCAGGGATGGGTGAAGCTTTCTTT. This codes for CASTSGMGEAFF.

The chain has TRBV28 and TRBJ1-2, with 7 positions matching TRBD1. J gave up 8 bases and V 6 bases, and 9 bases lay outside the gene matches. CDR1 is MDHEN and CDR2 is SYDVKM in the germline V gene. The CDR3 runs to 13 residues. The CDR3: CASRTTGVGGYTF. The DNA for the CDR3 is TGTGCCAGCAGGACTACAGGGGTGGGGGGCTACACCTTC.

CDR3 region: CASTAEAAETQYF. The DNA for the CDR3 is TGTGCCAGTACGGCAGAGGCGGCCGAGACCCAGTACTTC. The chain has TRBV19 and TRBJ2-5; D remains unclear. Germline V gives CDR1 LNHDA, CDR2 SQIVND (reference sequence). Trimming removed 7 bases at V and 5 bases at J, with 14 bases between. This CDR3 spans 13 amino acids.

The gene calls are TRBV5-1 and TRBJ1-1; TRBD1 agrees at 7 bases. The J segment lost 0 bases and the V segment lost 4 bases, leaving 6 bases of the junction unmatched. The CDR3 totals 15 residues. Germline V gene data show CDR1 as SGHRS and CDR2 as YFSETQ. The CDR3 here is CASSRDGTVNTEAFF. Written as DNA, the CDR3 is TGCGCCAGCAGCCGTGATGGGACAGTGAACACTGAAGCTTTCTTT. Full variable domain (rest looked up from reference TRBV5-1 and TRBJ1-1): KAGVTQTPRYLIKTRGQQVTLSCSPISGHRSVSWYQQTPGQGLQFLFEYFSETQRNKGNFPGRFSGRQFSNSRSEMNVSTLELGDSALYLCASSRDGTVNTEAFFGQGTRLTVV.

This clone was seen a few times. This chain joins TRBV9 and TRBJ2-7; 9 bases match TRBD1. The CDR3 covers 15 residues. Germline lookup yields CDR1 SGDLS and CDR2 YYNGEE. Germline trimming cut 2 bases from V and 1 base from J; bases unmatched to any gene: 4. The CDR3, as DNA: TGTGCCAGCAGCGTTGGGACAGGGCCTTCCTACGAGCAGTACTTC. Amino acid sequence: CASSVGTGPSYEQYF. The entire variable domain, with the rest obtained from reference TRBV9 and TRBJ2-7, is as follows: DSGVTQTPKHLITATGQRVTLRCSPRSGDLSVYWYQQSLDQGLQFLIQYYNGEERAKGNILERFSAQQFPDLHSELNLSSLELGDSALYFCASSVGTGPSYEQYFGPGTRLTVT.

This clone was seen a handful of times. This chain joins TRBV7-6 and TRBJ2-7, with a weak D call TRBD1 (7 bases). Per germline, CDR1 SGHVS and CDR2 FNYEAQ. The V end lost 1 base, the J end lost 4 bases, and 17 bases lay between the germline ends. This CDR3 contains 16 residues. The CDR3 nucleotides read TGTGCCAGCAGCTTAGGAGAAGGGGGCGCGGGGTACGAGCAGTACTTC. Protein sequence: CASSLGEGGAGYEQYF.

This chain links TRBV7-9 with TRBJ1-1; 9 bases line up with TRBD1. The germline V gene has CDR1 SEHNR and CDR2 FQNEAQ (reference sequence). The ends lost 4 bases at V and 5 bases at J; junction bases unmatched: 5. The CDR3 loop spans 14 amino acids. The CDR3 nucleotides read TGTGCCAGCAGCTCAACAGGGGGCTGGACTGAAGCTTTCTTT. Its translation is CASSSTGGWTEAFF. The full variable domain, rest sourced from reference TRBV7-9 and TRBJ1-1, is DTGVSQNPRHKITKRGQNVTFRCDPISEHNRLYWYRQTLGQGPEFLTYFQNEAQLEKSRLLSDRFSAERPKGSFSTLEIQRTEQGDSAMYLCASSSTGGWTEAFFGQGTRLTVV.

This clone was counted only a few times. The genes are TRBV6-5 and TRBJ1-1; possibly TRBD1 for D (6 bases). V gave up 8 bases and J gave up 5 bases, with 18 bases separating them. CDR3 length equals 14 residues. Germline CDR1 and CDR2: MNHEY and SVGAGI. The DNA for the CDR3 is TGTGCCAGCGGCCCTCAGGGGTGGGAGACTGAAGCTTTCTTT. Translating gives CASGPQGWETEAFF.

The CDR3 coding sequence is TGTGCCAGCAGCCTCCCGGGACAGGGGGCGCGTGGCTACACCTTC. Protein: CASSLPGQGARGYTF. The genes are TRBV7-9 and TRBJ1-2; 12 bases are shared with TRBD1. V trimming: 5 bases; J trimming: 7 bases; junction bases outside the gene matches: 8. The CDR3 is 15 residues long. In germline, CDR1 is SEHNR, CDR2 FQNEAQ (reference sequence). Full variable domain (missing parts from reference TRBV7-9 and TRBJ1-2): DTGVSQNPRHKITKRGQNVTFRCDPISEHNRLYWYRQTLGQGPEFLTYFQNEAQLEKSRLLSDRFSAERPKGSFSTLEIQRTEQGDSAMYLCASSLPGQGARGYTFGSGTRLTVV.

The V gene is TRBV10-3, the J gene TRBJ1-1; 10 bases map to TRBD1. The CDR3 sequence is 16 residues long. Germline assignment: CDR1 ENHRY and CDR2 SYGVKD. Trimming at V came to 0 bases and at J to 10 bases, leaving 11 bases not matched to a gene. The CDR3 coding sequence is TGTGCCATCAGTGAGTCAGGGAGACAGGGGGCTGTCGGAGCTTTCTTT. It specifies CAISESGRQGAVGAFF.

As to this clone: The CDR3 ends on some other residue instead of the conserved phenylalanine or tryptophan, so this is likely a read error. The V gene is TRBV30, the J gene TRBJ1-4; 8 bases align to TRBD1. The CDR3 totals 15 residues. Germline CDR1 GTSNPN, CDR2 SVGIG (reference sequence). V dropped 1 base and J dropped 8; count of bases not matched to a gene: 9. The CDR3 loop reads CAWSAGQGRYEKLFV. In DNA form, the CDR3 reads TGTGCCTGGAGTGCAGGACAGGGCCGGTACGAAAAACTGTTTGTT.

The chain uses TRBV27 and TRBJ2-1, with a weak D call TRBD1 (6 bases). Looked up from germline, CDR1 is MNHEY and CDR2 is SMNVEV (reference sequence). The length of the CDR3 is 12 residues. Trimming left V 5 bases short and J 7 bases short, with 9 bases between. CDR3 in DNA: TGTGCCAGCAGTGGGACAAGAAATGAGCAGTTCTTC. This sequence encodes CASSGTRNEQFF.

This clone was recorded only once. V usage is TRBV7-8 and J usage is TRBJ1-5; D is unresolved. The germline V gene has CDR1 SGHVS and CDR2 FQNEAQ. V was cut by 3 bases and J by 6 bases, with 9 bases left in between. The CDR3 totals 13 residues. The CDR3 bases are TGTGCCAGCAGCTTTGGTCCCGGTCAGCCCCAGCATTTT. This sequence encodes CASSFGPGQPQHF.

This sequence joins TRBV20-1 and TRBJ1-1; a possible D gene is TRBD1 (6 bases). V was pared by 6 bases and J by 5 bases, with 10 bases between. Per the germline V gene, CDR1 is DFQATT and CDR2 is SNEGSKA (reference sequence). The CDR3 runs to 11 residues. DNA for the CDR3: TGCAGTGCAAAGAGGGGGACTGAAGCTTTCTTT. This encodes CSAKRGTEAFF.